This entry lists 26 T cell receptor beta chains sequenced from one sample in a study of monozygotic twins with cystic fibrosis. The data were produced by immunoSEQ multiplex PCR, yet TCRdb's version contains in-frame clones alone and is incomplete. Here the sample spans about 26,000 clones, 90% being singletons. The specimen was blood. The receptors stem from a girl aged 2-15 years with cystic fibrosis.

This clone was picked up one time. The V call is TRBV6-6, the J call TRBJ1-2; 8 bases match TRBD1. This CDR3 contains 15 residues. Germline values: CDR1 MNHNY, CDR2 SVGAGI (reference sequence). J gave up 6 bases and V 2 bases, and 8 bases lay outside the gene matches. The CDR3 sequence is CASSYPGQGFNGYTF. Here the CDR3 DNA reads TGTGCCAGCAGTTACCCAGGACAGGGATTTAATGGCTACACCTTC.

This chain uses TRBV6-1 with TRBJ1-3, with D tentatively TRBD1 (5 bases). In germline, CDR1 is MNHNS, CDR2 SASEGT. The CDR3 sequence is 14 residues long. The V gene lost 1 base and the J gene lost 7 bases, with 11 bases spanning the gap. CDR3: CASSEGWGRNTIYF. The CDR3 DNA follows: TGTGCCAGCAGTGAAGGTTGGGGGAGGAACACCATATATTTT.

The chain links TRBV19 to TRBJ2-2, with D perhaps given as TRBD1 or TRBD2 (5 bases each). V lost 6 bases and J lost 5, with 13 bases in between. CDR3 length: 14 amino acids. Germline V gives CDR1 LNHDA, CDR2 SQIVND (reference sequence). The CDR3 DNA reads as TGTGCCAGTAGACTCGGGACGCCGACCGGGGAGCTGTTTTTT. It translates to CASRLGTPTGELFF.

J is TRBJ1-1 and V is TRBV4-2; TRBD1 is a possible D gene (6 bases). V gave up 11 bases and J gave up 0 bases, with 31 bases separating them. CDR1 and CDR2 from the germline V gene are LGHNA and YNFKEQ. The CDR3 sequence is 19 residues long. The CDR3 loop reads CAGAVTGRTLGGLNTEAFF. The CDR3 DNA sequence: TGTGCCGGGGCTGTCACAGGGCGAACCCTAGGGGGTTTGAACACTGAAGCTTTCTTT.

This chain joins TRBV27 and TRBJ2-1, with a weak D call TRBD2 (5 bases). CDR1 is MNHEY, CDR2 SMNVEV, per germline (reference sequence). V lost 5 bases to trimming and J lost 7 bases, with 9 bases between them. This CDR3 has 12 amino acids. DNA for the CDR3: TGTGCCAGCAGTCAAACGGGAAATGAGCAGTTCTTC. It yields the protein CASSQTGNEQFF.

In its sample, this clone was seen a few times. CDR3 residues: CASSQTGYGKLFF. In DNA, the CDR3 is TGTGCCAGCAGTCAGACAGGGTATGGAAAACTGTTTTTT. The chain joins TRBV27 to TRBJ1-4; TRBD1 matches 7 bases. Germline CDR1 MNHEY, CDR2 SMNVEV (reference sequence). V was clipped by 5 bases and J by 10 bases; unmatched bases: 7. The CDR3 extends over 13 amino acids.

The chain recombines TRBV5-1 with TRBJ2-5, with TRBD2 matching over 7 bases. The CDR3 runs 16 residues. V lost 4 bases and J lost 2; bases outside the gene matches: 11. The germline V gene has CDR1 SGHRS and CDR2 YFSETQ. CDR3 region: CASSLRLLAPQETQYF. In DNA, the CDR3 is TGCGCCAGCAGCCTCCGCTTACTAGCGCCTCAAGAGACCCAGTACTTC.

The chain employs TRBV29-1 and TRBJ2-7; D gene ambiguous. The CDR3 is made up of 14 amino acids. Germline loops: CDR1 SQVTM, CDR2 ANQGSEA. The germline V and J ends were trimmed by 2 bases and 1 base, with 12 bases remaining between them. CDR3 sequence reads: CSVERLTDSYEQYF. CDR3 DNA: TGCAGCGTTGAACGTCTCACTGATTCCTACGAGCAGTACTTC.

The chain joins TRBV15 to TRBJ2-7, with TRBD2 identical over 8 bases. The CDR3 runs 15 residues. Trimming cost V 0 bases and J 4 bases; bases outside gene matches: 5. Germline CDR1 reads LNHNV; CDR2 reads YYDKDF (reference sequence). DNA of the CDR3: TGTGCCACCAGCAGAGATCGAAGCGGGAGTTACGAGCAGTACTTC. It is translated as CATSRDRSGSYEQYF.

V is TRBV5-6 and J is TRBJ2-7, with D unclear. Germline loops: CDR1 SGHDT, CDR2 YYEEEE. The CDR3 contains 14 residues. Between the trimmed V and J ends, which lost 0 bases and 3 bases, there was a span of 10 bases. CDR3 residues: CASSLGSSRYEQYF. CDR3 DNA: TGTGCCAGCAGCTTGGGGTCGAGCCGCTACGAGCAGTACTTC.

The chain has TRBV5-1 and TRBJ2-7; perhaps TRBD1 as D (5 bases). Per germline, CDR1 SGHRS and CDR2 YFSETQ. Trimming removed 2 bases at V and 7 bases at J, with 16 bases between. The CDR3 loop spans 14 amino acids. The CDR3 DNA is TGCGCCAGCAGCTTAGGGCAGGGCGGTACGGAGCAGTACTTC. Its protein product is CASSLGQGGTEQYF.

This chain joins TRBV6-1 and TRBJ1-6; TRBD1 might be the D (6 bases). V lost 5 bases to trimming and J lost 2 bases, with 10 bases between them. CDR3 size: 15 residues. Germline-derived CDR1 and CDR2 are MNHNS and SASEGT. DNA for the CDR3: TGTGCCAGCAGTCCAGACAGGACCTATAATTCACCCCTCCACTTT. It translates to CASSPDRTYNSPLHF.

The V gene is TRBV4-1, the J gene TRBJ2-7; 8 nucleotides agree with TRBD1. The germline V gene encodes CDR1 MGHRA and CDR2 YSYEKL. The CDR3 has 14 amino acids. The J segment lost 4 bases and the V segment lost 3 bases, leaving 5 bases of the junction unmatched. CDR3 nucleotides: TGCGCCAGCAGCCAGGTGACAGGGGATTACGAGCAGTACTTC. Protein: CASSQVTGDYEQYF.

The chain is built from TRBV6-1 and TRBJ2-2; no clear D gene. CDR3 length: 12 amino acids. The V end lost 2 bases, the J end lost 4 bases, and 2 bases lay between the germline ends. CDR1 and CDR2 (germline): MNHNS, SASEGT. For the CDR3, the DNA is TGTGCCAGCAGTGAACGCACCGGGGAGCTGTTTTTT. This gives the protein CASSERTGELFF.

This chain connects TRBV13 to TRBJ1-6, with D hard to call. The CDR3 extends over 13 amino acids. Germline CDR1 PRHDT, CDR2 FYEKMQ (reference sequence). V shed 0 bases and J shed 9 bases, with 6 bases lying between them. The DNA of the CDR3 is TGTGCCAGCAGCTTAGGGGGCGCTTCACCCCTCCACTTT. Translating gives CASSLGGASPLHF. The full variable domain, rest sourced from reference TRBV13 and TRBJ1-6, is AAGVIQSPRHLIKEKRETATLKCYPIPRHDTVYWYQQGPGQDPQFLISFYEKMQSDKGSIPDRFSAQQFSDYHSELNMSSLELGDSALYFCASSLGGASPLHFGNGTRLTVT.

The rearrangement joins TRBV5-1 to TRBJ2-3, with D possibly being TRBD2 (6 bases). V was pared by 4 bases and J by 0 bases, with 9 bases between. Germline loops: CDR1 SGHRS, CDR2 YFSETQ. This CDR3 is built from 14 residues. CDR3 in DNA: TGCGCCAGCAGCCTGGGACTTAGCACAGATACGCAGTATTTT. This encodes CASSLGLSTDTQYF.

This rearrangement joins TRBV15 to TRBJ2-3; 8 bases are shared with TRBD1. Germline V gene sequence: CDR1 LNHNV, CDR2 YYDKDF (reference sequence). This CDR3 spans 18 amino acids. J lost 2 bases, V lost 0 bases, and 10 bases had no gene match. In nucleotides, the CDR3 is TGTGCCACCAGCAGAGACCGTTTAGGACAGGGCACCACAGATACGCAGTATTTT. It yields the protein CATSRDRLGQGTTDTQYF.

The chain has TRBV6-1 and TRBJ2-5, with D perhaps TRBD1 (7 bases). Trimming removed 11 bases from V and 6 bases from J, with 22 bases in between. This CDR3 region has 14 residues. CDR1 MNHNS and CDR2 SASEGT come from the germline V gene. CDR3 in amino acids: CAGGDRPFGKTQYF. The CDR3 DNA sequence: TGTGCCGGCGGGGACAGACCGTTCGGGAAGACCCAGTACTTC.

The gene calls are TRBV7-4 and TRBJ1-4, with 7 bases matching TRBD1. The germline V gene has CDR1 SGHVT and CDR2 SQSDAQ. V shed 5 bases, J shed 6 bases, and the junction held 9 bases outside the gene matches. The CDR3 has 15 residues. The CDR3 nucleotides are TGTGCCAGCAGCCCCGACAGGGTAGCAGATGAAAAACTGTTTTTT. This gives the protein CASSPDRVADEKLFF.

The chain carries TRBV6-1 and TRBJ2-5, with 8 positions matching TRBD1. With 4 bases clipped from V and 7 bases from J, the junction kept 14 bases outside the gene matches. The CDR3 runs to 16 residues. Germline V gene data show CDR1 as MNHNS and CDR2 as SASEGT. The CDR3: CASSAQTRQGTGTQYF. In DNA form, the CDR3 reads TGTGCCAGCAGTGCCCAAACCAGACAGGGGACTGGGACCCAGTACTTC.

The chain combines TRBV5-1 with TRBJ1-3, with D perhaps TRBD1 (6 bases). The ends were cut back, 7 bases at V and 0 bases at J, with 14 bases in the middle. The CDR3 is made up of 15 amino acids. Germline V gene data show CDR1 as SGHRS and CDR2 as YFSETQ. CDR3 loop: CASSLTGFSGNTIYF. DNA for the CDR3: TGCGCCAGCTCTCTTACAGGGTTCTCTGGAAACACCATATATTTT.

This clone was detected once. The rearrangement links TRBV19 to TRBJ1-3; the D is unclear. CDR1 is LNHDA, CDR2 SQIVND, per germline (reference sequence). V was cut by 6 bases and J by 0 bases, with 12 bases left in between. The CDR3 length is 15 residues. The CDR3 bases are TGTGCCAGTAGCCCCGGGAGGAACTCTGGAAACACCATATATTTT. Its protein product is CASSPGRNSGNTIYF.

The chain combines TRBV9 with TRBJ2-1; D unclear. Per germline, CDR1 SGDLS and CDR2 YYNGEE. V was shortened by 1 base and J by 6 bases, with 5 bases between the two germline ends. The CDR3 runs to 12 residues. CDR3 sequence (DNA): TGTGCCAGCAGCGTAATCGGCAATGAGCAGTTCTTC. It encodes CASSVIGNEQFF.

The genes are TRBV5-1 and TRBJ2-7; D remains ambiguous. Germline loops: CDR1 SGHRS, CDR2 YFSETQ. Between the trimmed V and J ends, which lost 3 bases and 4 bases, there was a span of 11 bases. There are 13 residues in the CDR3. CDR3 DNA sequence: TGCGCCAGCAGCTCGGCGGACCCTTACGAGCAGTACTTC. Translated: CASSSADPYEQYF.

The gene calls are TRBV7-2 and TRBJ2-1, with 9 bases identical to TRBD1. Germline CDR1 is SGHTA and CDR2 is FQGNSA. The CDR3 has 14 residues. The V and J ends lost 6 bases and 10 bases, in that order; junction bases with no gene match: 10. The CDR3 protein is CASRFTGTGNEQFF. CDR3 sequence (DNA): TGTGCCAGCAGATTTACCGGGACAGGGAACGAGCAGTTCTTC. Based on the CDR3 plus reference TRBV7-2 and TRBJ2-1, the full variable domain is GAGVSQSPSNKVTEKGKDVELRCDPISGHTALYWYRQSLGQGLEFLIYFQGNSAPDKSGLPSDRFSAERTGGSVSTLTIQRTQQEDSAVYLCASRFTGTGNEQFFGPGTRLTVL.

The chain links TRBV7-2 to TRBJ1-3; 8 bases match TRBD1. The V and J ends lost 8 bases and 0 bases, in that order; junction bases with no gene match: 9. Per the germline V gene, CDR1 is SGHTA and CDR2 is FQGNSA. This CDR3 has 16 amino acids. CDR3 in DNA: TGTGCCAGCTCCCGGGACAGGCCTCTCTCTGGAAACACCATATATTTT. It encodes CASSRDRPLSGNTIYF.